This T cell receptor (beta chain) appears in the sequencing data of a study of T-cell reconstitution after alpha-beta-depleted transplantation in children listed by TCRdb under 2016. In terms of the full investigation: The study quantitatively tracked T-cell immune reconstitution after TCRalphabeta/CD19-depleted allogeneic hematopoietic cell transplantation in children using TCR repertoire profiling.

As regards this clonotype: Its antigen has not been determined. No base quality values were provided; no much bigger clone lies one nucleotide off.

The library relied on PCR. TCRdb shows the sequencer as Illumina HiSeq 2500. To normalize quantification of the TCRbeta repertoire, the TCR libraries were built with molecular barcoding that relied on unique molecular identifiers. TCRdb reprocessing: public reads trimmed at Q25 with fastp, clones called with MiXCR, in-frame beta chains kept. Entries that share a CDR3 protein sequence are merged under the most common genes and DNA. Counted in this sample were over 300,000 distinct CDR3 sequences; about 9.4% of them appeared once. The ten most abundant clones make up approximately 2.3% of the sample. The CDR3 numbers 14 residues from cysteine through phenylalanine. Only CDR3 DNA is held: 42 bases, read in frame from base 1. Germline trimming: 4 bases from V, 7 bases from J; junction bases outside gene matches: 5. CDR1 and CDR2 were assigned from the germline V gene as SGHRS and YFSETQ.

The rearrangement joined TRBV5-1 to TRBJ1-1, with 12 middle bases fitting TRBD1. The receptor was derived from a human donor who donated a stem cell graft to a child with acute lymphoblastic leukemia. The source was PBMCs from the stem cell graft donor, collected from the stem cell graft. The CDR3: CASSLGQGAVEAFF. The sequence in DNA is TGCGCCAGCAGCCTGGGACAGGGGGCGGTTGAAGCTTTCTTT.